This TCR beta chain was documented in a study of T-cell reconstitution after alpha-beta-depleted transplantation in children. The library targeted TCRbeta and was prepared with unique molecular identifiers. TCRdb reprocessed the PCR reads via MiXCR and lists one record per CDR3 protein. The table shows almost 400,000 distinct CDR3 sequences, with around 21% occurring only once. This CDR3 contains 11 residues. CDR1 and CDR2 from the germline V gene are MDHEN and SYDVKM. Trimming removed 10 bases at V and 3 bases at J, with 9 bases between. This chain connects TRBV28 to TRBJ1-1; D ambiguous. This clonotype was obtained from a human donor who donated a stem cell graft to a child with acute myeloid leukemia. The source material was PBMCs from the stem cell graft donor, sampled from the stem cell graft. CDR3: CATKTYTEAFF. CDR3 nucleotide sequence: TGTGCCACCAAGACCTACACTGAAGCTTTCTTT. The full variable domain, its missing parts supplied by reference TRBV28 and TRBJ1-1, is DVKVTQSSRYLVKRTGEKVFLECVQDMDHENMFWYRQDPGLGLRLIYFSYDVKMKEKGDIPEGYSVSREKKERFSLILESASTNQTSMYLCATKTYTEAFFGQGTRLTVV.